A selection of T cell receptor beta chains follows, all from one sample in a study of metastatic and nonmetastatic thyroid tumors. TCRdb re-processed the PCR reads through MiXCR. The sample lists some 21,000 clones; 10% to 15% were seen once. The material sequenced was blood. The receptors derive from a male donor with papillary thyroid cancer or a benign thyroid nodule (not recorded which). Some clones in this sample may be carry-over from other donors' samples. CDR3s include the opening cysteine and the closing phenylalanine or tryptophan. Each record gives: clone size, D gene, J gene, V gene, CDR3 DNA, CDR3 protein. D genes are given only for firm matches. Clone size, where shown, is once, few, many, or a class for clones that have expanded.

many	TRBD1	TRBJ1-4	TRBV20-1	TGCAGTGCTAGGGAGAGGGGGCCTAATGAAAAACTGTTTTTT	CSARERGPNEKLFF
many	.	TRBJ2-1	TRBV9	TGTGCCAGCAATTGGGGGGAGGAGAATGAGCAGTTCTTC	CASNWGEENEQFF
few	.	TRBJ2-2	TRBV6-1	TGTGCCAGCAAAATTGCGGGGCCGGGGGAGCAGTCTTTT	CASKIAGPGEQSF
medium-sized	.	TRBJ1-2	TRBV6-5	TGTGCCAGCAGTTACGGAGGGGGTTCCGTGGGTGGCTACACCTTC	CASSYGGGSVGGYTF
many	TRBD1	TRBJ1-6	TRBV11-2	TGTGCCAGCAGCCGGGACAGAGGTTCACCCCTCCACTTT	CASSRDRGSPLHF
.	.	TRBJ2-7	TRBV19	TGTGCCAGTGGAGGGGGACAGACATACGAGCAGTACTTC	CASGGGQTYEQYF
many	TRBD1	TRBJ1-1	TRBV19	TGTGCCAGTAGTATATTGAGTGGCAGGGGGGGGACTGAAGCTTTCTTT	CASSILSGRGGTEAFF
many	TRBD1	TRBJ1-2	TRBV3-1	TGTGCCAGCAGACCTAGGACAGGAGCCAGGGGGTACACCTTC	CASRPRTGARGYTF
medium-sized	TRBD2	TRBJ2-7	TRBV28	TGTGCCAGCAGCCGGGGAGGGCTTAACTACGAGCAGTACTTC	CASSRGGLNYEQYF
.	.	TRBJ2-7	TRBV7-9	TGTGCCAGCAGCTTAGCGGGGGGAGCTACCTACGAGCAGTACTTC	CASSLAGGATYEQYF
many	.	TRBJ2-2	TRBV9	TGTGCCAGCAGCGTAGGTCAGGCTAGCAGCGGGGAGCTGTTTTTT	CASSVGQASSGELFF
few	TRBD1	TRBJ1-2	TRBV28	TGTGCCAGCAGTAGGGACAGGGGAATCGGTGGCTACACCTTC	CASSRDRGIGGYTF
medium-sized	.	TRBJ2-7	TRBV11-2	TGTGCCAGCAGCTTAGAACGGCTAGCGCACGAGCAGTACTTC	CASSLERLAHEQYF
medium-sized	TRBD2	TRBJ2-7	TRBV30	TGTGCCTGGACCCGCGGGGGGGAGCAGTACTTC	CAWTRGGEQYF
few	TRBD2	TRBJ2-7	TRBV28	TGTGCCAGCAGACCAGAGGGGACTAGCGGTACCTACGAGCAGTACTTC	CASRPEGTSGTYEQYF
many	.	TRBJ2-7	TRBV5-5	TGTGCCAGCAGGTCTAACTTGGCCTACGAGCAGTACTTC	CASRSNLAYEQYF
many	TRBD1	TRBJ1-4	TRBV5-5	TGTGCCAGCAGCTTGGGGGACAGGGGAGGAACTAATGAAAAACTGTTTTTT	CASSLGDRGGTNEKLFF
many	.	TRBJ1-5	TRBV5-6	TGTGCCAGCAGCTTGGGCGGGGGGTCCAATCAGCCCCAGCATTTT	CASSLGGGSNQPQHF
many	.	TRBJ2-1	TRBV28	TGTGCCAGCAGTTCTCAGGGTCCCTCCTACAATGAGCAGTTCTTC	CASSSQGPSYNEQFF
.	TRBD2	TRBJ2-5	TRBV6-2/TRBV6-3	TGTGCCAGCAGATTAGCGGGAGGGCCGGGAGAGACCCAGTACTTC	CASRLAGGPGETQYF
.	.	TRBJ1-5	TRBV20-1	TGCAGTGCAGAGGACAGTAGCAATCAGCCCCAGCATTTT	CSAEDSSNQPQHF
.	.	TRBJ2-4	TRBV6-1	TGTGCCAGCACACGACAACAATGGGGGGGCAGGGTAGAAGGAAACATTCAGTACTTC	CASTRQQWGGRVEGNIQYF
few	.	TRBJ2-3	TRBV6-1	TGTGCCAGCTCCCGGACTGGCACAGATACGCAGTATTTT	CASSRTGTDTQYF
many	TRBD2	TRBJ2-3	TRBV24-1	TGTGCCACCAGTGATTTCGGGACTAGCGGGAATCTGGCCGATACGCAGTATTTT	CATSDFGTSGNLADTQYF
many	TRBD1	TRBJ1-4	TRBV28	TGTGCCAGCAGTCTTCCTACAGGGGGCCGTAATGAAAAACTGTTTTTT	CASSLPTGGRNEKLFF
medium-sized	.	TRBJ2-1	TRBV28	TGTGCCAGCAGTTTATCCCCGGGGTGGTTTGATGGCGATGAGCAGTTCTTC	CASSLSPGWFDGDEQFF
few	.	TRBJ1-1	TRBV2	TGTGCCAGCAGAAAGGACAGCCAAGGAATGGCTTTCTTT	CASRKDSQGMAFF
medium-sized	TRBD1	TRBJ1-6	TRBV15	TGTGCCACCAGAACCGGGACAGGGGGCAGTTCACCCCTCCACTTT	CATRTGTGGSSPLHF
many	.	TRBJ1-4	TRBV12-3/TRBV12-4	TGTGCCAGCAGTCTCGGGGGTTCTTGGGAAAAACTGTTTTTT	CASSLGGSWEKLFF
.	.	TRBJ2-3	TRBV19	TGTGCCAGTACTACAGGGGAGGGGACAGATACGCAGTATTTT	CASTTGEGTDTQYF
.	.	TRBJ1-1	TRBV7-2	TGTGCCAGCAGCTTAACCACGAACACTGAAGCTTTCTTT	CASSLTTNTEAFF
many	TRBD2	TRBJ2-5	TRBV19	TGTGCCAGTAGCGGACTAGCGGGAGAGACCCAGTACTTC	CASSGLAGETQYF
many	.	TRBJ1-3	TRBV5-8	TGTGCCAGCAGCTTGTTGGGGCCACGGACCGGAAACACCATATATTTT	CASSLLGPRTGNTIYF
many	.	TRBJ2-2	TRBV5-1	TGCGCCAGCAGCTCCGCCGGCGGGAACACCGGGGAGCTGTTTTTT	CASSSAGGNTGELFF
many	TRBD1	TRBJ2-3	TRBV20-1	TGCAGTGCTAGAGGAGGTTTCCGTCCCGGGACAGGGGGCGCAGATACGCAGTATTTT	CSARGGFRPGTGGADTQYF
medium-sized	.	TRBJ2-7	TRBV10-3	TGTGCCATCAGTGAGTCGGGCCTTATAGGGGCTTACGAGCAGTACTTC	CAISESGLIGAYEQYF
many	.	TRBJ1-1	TRBV20-1	TGCAATGTTAGACCCGGGGACGAGGGAAGGAACACTGAAGCTTTCTTT	CNVRPGDEGRNTEAFF
many	.	TRBJ1-1	TRBV28	TGTGCCAGCAGTTCCCCCCTGGGAGGAACGAAGAACACTGAAGCTTTCTTT	CASSSPLGGTKNTEAFF
many	.	TRBJ1-2	TRBV5-4	TGTGCCAGCAGCTGGTGGGCCGCGGGAGGCTACACCTTC	CASSWWAAGGYTF
.	TRBD2	TRBJ2-2	TRBV28	TGTGCCAGCGGGGGGCTAGCGGGAGCCGGCACCGGGGAGCTGTTTTTT	CASGGLAGAGTGELFF
few	.	TRBJ2-2	TRBV27	TGTGCCAGCAGTTCCCTCCCTCCGGGCCGGGAGCTGTTTTTT	CASSSLPPGRELFF
medium-sized	.	TRBJ2-7	TRBV6-1	TGTGCCAGCAGTGAAACCCCGGGGGCGTCCTACGAGCAGTACTTC	CASSETPGASYEQYF
medium-sized	.	TRBJ1-3	TRBV6-1	TGTGCCAGCAGTACCCGGGGGCAAGTCTCTGGAAACACCATATATTTT	CASSTRGQVSGNTIYF
.	TRBD1	TRBJ2-1	TRBV27	TGTGCCACCAAGGACAGGACCCTATCCTACAATGAGCAGTTCTTC	CATKDRTLSYNEQFF
many	TRBD2	TRBJ2-2	TRBV5-6	TGTGCCAGCACCGAACTAGCGGGAGAAGAGCCCGGGGAGCTGTTTTTT	CASTELAGEEPGELFF
.	.	TRBJ1-1	TRBV28	TGTGCCAGCAGCACCCGGGGCTCTGAAGCTTTCTTT	CASSTRGSEAFF
many	TRBD2	TRBJ2-2	TRBV7-7	TGTGCTAGCAGCTCAAACCCCGGACTAGCGGGAGCCACCGGGGAGCTGTTTTTT	CASSSNPGLAGATGELFF